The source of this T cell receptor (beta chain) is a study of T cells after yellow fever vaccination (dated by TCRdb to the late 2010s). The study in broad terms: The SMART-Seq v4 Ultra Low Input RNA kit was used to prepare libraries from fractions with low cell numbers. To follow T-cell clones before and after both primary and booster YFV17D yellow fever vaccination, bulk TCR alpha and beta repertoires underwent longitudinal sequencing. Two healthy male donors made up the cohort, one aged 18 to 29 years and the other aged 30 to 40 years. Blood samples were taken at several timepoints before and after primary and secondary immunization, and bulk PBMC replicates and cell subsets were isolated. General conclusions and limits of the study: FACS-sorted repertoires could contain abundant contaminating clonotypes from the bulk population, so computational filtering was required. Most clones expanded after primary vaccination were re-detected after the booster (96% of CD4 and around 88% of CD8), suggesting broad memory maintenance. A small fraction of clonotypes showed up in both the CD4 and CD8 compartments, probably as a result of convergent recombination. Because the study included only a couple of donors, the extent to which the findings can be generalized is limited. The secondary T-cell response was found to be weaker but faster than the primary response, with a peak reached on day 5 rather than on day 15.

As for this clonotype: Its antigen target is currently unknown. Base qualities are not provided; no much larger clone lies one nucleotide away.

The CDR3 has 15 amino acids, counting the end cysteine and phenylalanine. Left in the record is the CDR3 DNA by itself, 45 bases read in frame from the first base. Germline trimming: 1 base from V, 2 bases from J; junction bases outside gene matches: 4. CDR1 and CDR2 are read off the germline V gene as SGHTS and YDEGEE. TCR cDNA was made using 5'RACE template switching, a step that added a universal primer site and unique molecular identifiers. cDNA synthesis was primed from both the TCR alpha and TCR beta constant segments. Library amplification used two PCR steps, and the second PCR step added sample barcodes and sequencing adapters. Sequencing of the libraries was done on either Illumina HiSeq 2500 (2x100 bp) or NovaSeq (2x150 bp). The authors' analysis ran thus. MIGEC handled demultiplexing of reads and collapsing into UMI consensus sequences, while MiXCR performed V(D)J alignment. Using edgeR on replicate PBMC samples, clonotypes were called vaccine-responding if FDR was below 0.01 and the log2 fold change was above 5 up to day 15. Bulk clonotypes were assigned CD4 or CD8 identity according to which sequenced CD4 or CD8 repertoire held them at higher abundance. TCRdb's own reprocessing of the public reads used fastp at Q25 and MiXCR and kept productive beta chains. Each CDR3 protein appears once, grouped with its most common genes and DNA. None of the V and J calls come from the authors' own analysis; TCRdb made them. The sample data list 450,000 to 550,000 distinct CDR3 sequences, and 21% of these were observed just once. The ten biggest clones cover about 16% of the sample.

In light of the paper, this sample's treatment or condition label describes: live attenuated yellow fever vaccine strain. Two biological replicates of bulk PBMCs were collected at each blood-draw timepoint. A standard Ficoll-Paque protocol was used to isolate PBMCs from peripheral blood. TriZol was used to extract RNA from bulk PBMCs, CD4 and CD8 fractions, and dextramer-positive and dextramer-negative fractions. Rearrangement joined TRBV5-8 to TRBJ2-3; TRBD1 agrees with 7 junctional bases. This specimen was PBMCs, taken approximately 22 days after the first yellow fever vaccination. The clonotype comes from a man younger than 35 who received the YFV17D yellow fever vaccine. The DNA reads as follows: TGTGCCAGCAGCTTGAGGGACAGAAACACAGATACGCAGTATTTT. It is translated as CASSLRDRNTDTQYF. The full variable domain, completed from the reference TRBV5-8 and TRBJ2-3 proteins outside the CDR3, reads EAGVTQSPTHLIKTRGQQATLRCSPISGHTSVYWYQQALGLGLQFLLWYDEGEERNRGNFPPRFSGRQFPNYSSELNVNALELEDSALYLCASSLRDRNTDTQYFGPGTRLTVL.